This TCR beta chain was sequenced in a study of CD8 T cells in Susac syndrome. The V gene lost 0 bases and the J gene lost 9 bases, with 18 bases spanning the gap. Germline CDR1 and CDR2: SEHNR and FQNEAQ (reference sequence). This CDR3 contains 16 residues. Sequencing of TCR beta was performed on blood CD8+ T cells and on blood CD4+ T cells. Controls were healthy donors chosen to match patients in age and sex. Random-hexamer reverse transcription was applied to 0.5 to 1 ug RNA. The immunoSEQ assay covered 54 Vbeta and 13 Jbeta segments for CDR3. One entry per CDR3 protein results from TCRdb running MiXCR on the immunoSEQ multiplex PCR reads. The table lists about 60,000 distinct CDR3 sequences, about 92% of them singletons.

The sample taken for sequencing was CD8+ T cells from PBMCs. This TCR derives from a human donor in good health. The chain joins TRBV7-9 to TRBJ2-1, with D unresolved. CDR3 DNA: TGTGCCAGCAGCTTAGCGCCCCTCGATGGGCCTACTGAGCAGTTCTTC. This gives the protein CASSLAPLDGPTEQFF.